This T cell receptor beta chain derives from a study of T cells in Graves' hyperthyroidism and ophthalmopathy. The sample holds many counts of this clonotype. This CDR3 contains 15 residues. V was trimmed by 1 base and J by 4 bases, leaving 14 bases between them. Germline V CDR1 and CDR2: SGHAT, FQNNGV. When hyperthyroidism was first diagnosed, the blood sample was taken, preceding any ophthalmopathy symptoms. Amplified regions were TCR beta CDR3 sequences from RNA transcripts. The HTBI primer set served for first-round RT-PCR of the TCR CDR3. One entry per CDR3 protein results from TCRdb running MiXCR on the multiplex PCR reads. Of under 450,000 distinct CDR3 sequences detected, roughly 13% appear once; the ten largest clones hold around 20%.

V is TRBV11-2 and J is TRBJ2-7; tentative D call: TRBD1 (7 bases). Sequencing used blood. The source is a man aged 25 to 40 with Graves' hyperthyroidism that later progressed to Graves' ophthalmopathy. CDR3 sequence reads: CASSLVTGRRYEQYF. The CDR3, as DNA: TGTGCCAGCAGCTTAGTGACAGGGAGGCGATACGAGCAGTACTTC.